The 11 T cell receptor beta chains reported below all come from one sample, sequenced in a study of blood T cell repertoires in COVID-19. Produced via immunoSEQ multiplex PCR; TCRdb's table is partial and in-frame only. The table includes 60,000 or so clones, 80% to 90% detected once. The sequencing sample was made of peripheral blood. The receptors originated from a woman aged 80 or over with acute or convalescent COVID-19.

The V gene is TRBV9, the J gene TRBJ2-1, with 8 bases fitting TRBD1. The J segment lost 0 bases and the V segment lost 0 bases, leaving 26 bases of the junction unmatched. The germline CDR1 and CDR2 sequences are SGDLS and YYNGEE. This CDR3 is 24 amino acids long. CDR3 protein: CASSVGPWTGIGRGTSFSYNEQFF. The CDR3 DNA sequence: TGTGCCAGCAGCGTAGGCCCCTGGACAGGGATCGGGCGGGGAACGTCATTCTCCTACAATGAGCAGTTCTTC.

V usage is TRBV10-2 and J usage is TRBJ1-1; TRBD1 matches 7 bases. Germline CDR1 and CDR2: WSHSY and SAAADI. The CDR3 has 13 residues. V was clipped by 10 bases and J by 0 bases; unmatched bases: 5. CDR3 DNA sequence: TGCGCCACCCAACAGGGGCTGAACACTGAAGCTTTCTTT. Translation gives CATQQGLNTEAFF.

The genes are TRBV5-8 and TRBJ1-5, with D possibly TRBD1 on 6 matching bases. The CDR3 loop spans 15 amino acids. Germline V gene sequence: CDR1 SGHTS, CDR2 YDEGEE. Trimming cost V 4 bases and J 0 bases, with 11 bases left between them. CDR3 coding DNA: TGTGCCAGCAGCCAAACAGGGTATAGCAATCAGCCCCAGCATTTT. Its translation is CASSQTGYSNQPQHF.

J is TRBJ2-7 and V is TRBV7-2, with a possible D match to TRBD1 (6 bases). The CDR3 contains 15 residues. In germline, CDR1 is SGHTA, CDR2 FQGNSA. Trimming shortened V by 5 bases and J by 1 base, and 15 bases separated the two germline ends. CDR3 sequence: CASSHSGARSYEQYF. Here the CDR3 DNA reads TGTGCCAGCAGCCACTCAGGGGCTCGATCCTACGAGCAGTACTTC.

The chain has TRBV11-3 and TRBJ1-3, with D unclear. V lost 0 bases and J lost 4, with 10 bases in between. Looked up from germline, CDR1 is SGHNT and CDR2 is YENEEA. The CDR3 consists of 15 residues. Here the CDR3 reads CASSLEPLGGNTIYF. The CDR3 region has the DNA TGTGCCAGCAGCTTAGAGCCCCTTGGCGGAAACACCATATATTTT.

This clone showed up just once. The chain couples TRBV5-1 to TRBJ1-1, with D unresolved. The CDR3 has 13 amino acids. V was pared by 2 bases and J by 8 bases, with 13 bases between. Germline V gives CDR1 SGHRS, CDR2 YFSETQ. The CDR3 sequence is CASSLDAVTEAFF. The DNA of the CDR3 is TGCGCCAGCAGCTTAGATGCGGTGACGGAAGCTTTCTTT.

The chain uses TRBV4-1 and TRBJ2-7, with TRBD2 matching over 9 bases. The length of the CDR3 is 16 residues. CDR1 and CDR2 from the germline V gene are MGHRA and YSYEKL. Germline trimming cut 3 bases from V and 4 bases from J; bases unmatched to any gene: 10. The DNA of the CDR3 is TGCGCCAGCAGCCAGGATATAGCGGGGGCCTTATACGAGCAGTACTTC. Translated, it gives CASSQDIAGALYEQYF.

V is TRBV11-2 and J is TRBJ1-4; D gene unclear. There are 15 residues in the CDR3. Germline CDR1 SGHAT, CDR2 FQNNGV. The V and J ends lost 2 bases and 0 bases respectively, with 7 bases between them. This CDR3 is CASSLLKPTNEKLFF. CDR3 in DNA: TGTGCCAGCAGCTTACTTAAGCCAACTAATGAAAAACTGTTTTTT.

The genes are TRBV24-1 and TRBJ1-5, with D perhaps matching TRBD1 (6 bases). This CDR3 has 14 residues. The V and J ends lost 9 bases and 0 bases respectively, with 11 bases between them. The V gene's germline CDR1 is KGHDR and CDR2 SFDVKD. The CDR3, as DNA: TGTGCCACCCGGACAGTTTATAGCAATCAGCCCCAGCATTTT. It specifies CATRTVYSNQPQHF.

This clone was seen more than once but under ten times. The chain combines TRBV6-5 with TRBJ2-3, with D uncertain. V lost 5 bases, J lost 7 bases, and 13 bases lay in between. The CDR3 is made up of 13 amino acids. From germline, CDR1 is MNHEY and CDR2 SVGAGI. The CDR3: CASSTSEAHTQYF. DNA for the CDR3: TGTGCCAGCAGTACCTCCGAGGCCCATACGCAGTATTTT.

CDR3 residues: CASSERGQESEKLFF. DNA for the CDR3: TGTGCCAGCAGTGAAAGAGGGCAAGAATCCGAAAAACTGTTTTTT. This chain joins TRBV2 and TRBJ1-4; no definite D call. Trimming removed 2 bases from V and 8 bases from J, with 15 bases in between. Per germline, CDR1 SNHLY and CDR2 FYNNEI. The CDR3 length is 15 residues.